Listed below are T cell receptor beta chains from one sample, sequenced in a study of blood T cell repertoires in COVID-19. Profiled with immunoSEQ multiplex PCR; TCRdb holds only in-frame clones, not every one. This sample has roughly 250,000 clones, with about 85% found just once. Sequenced input: peripheral blood. Receptors were obtained from a human donor with COVID-19, enrolled during active disease. The donor label of this sample is uncertain. The CDR3 runs from the conserved cysteine through the conserved F or W. The D gene is left open where the match is weak. Clone sizes are given selectively: once, few, many, or a class where the clone is expanded.

j_call clone_size v_call d_call cdr3_aa cdr3_nt
TRBJ2-2 once TRBV4-1 TRBD2 CASSLWTSGSMDTGELFF TGCGCCAGCAGCCTTTGGACTAGCGGGAGCATGGACACCGGGGAGCTGTTTTTT
TRBJ2-1 NA TRBV3-1/TRBV3-2 TRBD1 CASSQVATGGYEQFF TGTGCCAGCAGCCAAGTGGCGACAGGGGGCTATGAGCAGTTCTTC
TRBJ1-6 NA TRBV6-6 TRBD1 CASSYSTRGDYSPLHF TGTGCCAGCAGTTACTCGACCAGGGGGGATTATTCACCCCTCCACTTT
TRBJ1-1 NA TRBV6-2/TRBV6-3 NA CASSLDWNTEAFF TGTGCCAGCAGTTTAGACTGGAACACTGAAGCTTTCTTT
TRBJ1-1 NA TRBV7-2 TRBD1 CASSFQGQHTEAFF TGTGCCAGCAGCTTCCAGGGACAGCACACTGAAGCTTTCTTT
TRBJ2-7 NA TRBV14 TRBD2 CASSQEDRPGLAAQRSSYEQYF TGTGCCAGCAGCCAAGAGGACAGGCCGGGACTAGCGGCCCAAAGGAGCTCCTACGAGCAGTACTTC
TRBJ2-7 few TRBV7-3 TRBD1 CASSETGQGAYEQYF TGTGCCAGCAGCGAGACGGGACAGGGAGCCTACGAGCAGTACTTC
TRBJ1-2 NA TRBV6-4 NA CASSDFQRGRAGKGYTF TGTGCCAGCAGTGACTTCCAACGGGGCAGGGCGGGAAAGGGCTACACCTTC
TRBJ1-2 NA TRBV30 TRBD1 CAWSVVGDSYGYTF TGTGCCTGGAGTGTAGTGGGGGACAGCTATGGCTACACCTTC
TRBJ1-5 NA TRBV30 NA CAWSEGGYFPQHF TGTGCCTGGAGTGAAGGAGGGTATTTTCCCCAGCATTTT